This T cell receptor (beta chain) originates from a study of OX40 agonist ivuxolimab in advanced cancers. About the research overall: Patients were dosed with the agonistic anti-OX40 (CD134) antibody ivuxolimab. The study enrolled dose-escalation patients with hepatocellular carcinoma, melanoma, renal cell or head and neck cancer. Three patients, one with hepatocellular carcinoma and two with cutaneous melanoma, responded partially.

This clone occurred a few times. Its antigen remains unknown. Germline V gene sequence: CDR1 SGHRS, CDR2 YFSETQ. The CDR3 has 16 residues. With 2 bases removed from V and 0 bases from J, the gap between germline ends came to 15 bases. Repertoires were generated with immunoSEQ multiplex PCR, while TCRdb's copy carries only in-frame clones and drops some. The sample has 9,500 to 14,000 clones; more than 60% are singletons. General study points: CD8+ T cells averaged more expanded clones than CD4+.

The chain has TRBV5-1 and TRBJ2-7; D is undetermined. Specimen: CD4+ or CD8+ T cells sorted from blood, collected in a trial of the OX40 agonist ivuxolimab. This clonotype was obtained from an adult with an advanced solid tumor such as melanoma, head and neck, liver or kidney cancer. The DNA for the CDR3 is TGCGCCAGCAGCTTCATGTACCCGGTTAGCTCCTACGAGCAGTACTTC. Translated: CASSFMYPVSSYEQYF.